The sequence of this TCR beta chain was determined in a study of a mutant IDH1 vaccine in newly diagnosed glioma. About the research overall: Vaccines were first given 4-6 weeks after radiotherapy alone, or with temozolomide cycles. Earlier care involved radiotherapy, temozolomide, or both, and the majority received both. Findings and limits, study-wide: Pseudoprogression apparently lacked any relation to changes in top peripheral T cell clonotypes.

Time point of the sample: week 47, end of study. Each dose of the vaccine consisted of 300 ug of mutant IDH1 20-mer peptide, with topical imiquimod. There were eight vaccinations for patients, given in weeks 1, 3, 5, 7, 11, 15, 19 and 23. Sequencing used immunoSEQ multiplex PCR; TCRdb keeps in-frame clones, though not all of them. The repertoire holds about 94,000 clones, with roughly 89% as singletons. Regarding this clone: Antigen specificity is unknown.

Germline V CDR1 and CDR2: MDHEN, SYDVKM. CDR3 length equals 14 residues. The ends lost 4 bases at V and 7 bases at J; junction bases unmatched: 5. This receptor was obtained from a woman aged 45-65 years with glioma. This material consisted of PBMCs, taken from a glioma patient whose treatment included an IDH1 peptide vaccine. This chain links TRBV28 with TRBJ2-4; 9 nucleotides match TRBD1. This CDR3 reads CASSSGQGGNIQYF. The CDR3 DNA is TGTGCCAGCAGTTCGGGACAGGGAGGGAACATTCAGTACTTC.